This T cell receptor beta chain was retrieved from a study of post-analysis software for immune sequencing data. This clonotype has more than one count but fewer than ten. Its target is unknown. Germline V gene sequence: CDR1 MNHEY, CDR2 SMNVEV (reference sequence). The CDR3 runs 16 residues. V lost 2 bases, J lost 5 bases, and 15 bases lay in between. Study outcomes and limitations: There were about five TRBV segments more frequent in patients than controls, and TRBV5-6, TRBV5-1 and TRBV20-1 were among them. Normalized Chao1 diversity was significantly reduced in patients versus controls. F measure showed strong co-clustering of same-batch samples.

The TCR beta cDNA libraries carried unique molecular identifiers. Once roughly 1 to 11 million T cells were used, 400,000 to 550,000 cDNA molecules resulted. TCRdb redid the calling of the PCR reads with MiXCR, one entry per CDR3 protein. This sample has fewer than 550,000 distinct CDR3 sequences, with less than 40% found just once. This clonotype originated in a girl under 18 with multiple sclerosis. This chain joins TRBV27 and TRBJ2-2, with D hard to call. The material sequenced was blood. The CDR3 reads CASSLIGNLGTGELFF. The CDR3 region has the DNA TGTGCCAGCAGTTTAATAGGGAATCTGGGGACCGGGGAGCTGTTTTTT.